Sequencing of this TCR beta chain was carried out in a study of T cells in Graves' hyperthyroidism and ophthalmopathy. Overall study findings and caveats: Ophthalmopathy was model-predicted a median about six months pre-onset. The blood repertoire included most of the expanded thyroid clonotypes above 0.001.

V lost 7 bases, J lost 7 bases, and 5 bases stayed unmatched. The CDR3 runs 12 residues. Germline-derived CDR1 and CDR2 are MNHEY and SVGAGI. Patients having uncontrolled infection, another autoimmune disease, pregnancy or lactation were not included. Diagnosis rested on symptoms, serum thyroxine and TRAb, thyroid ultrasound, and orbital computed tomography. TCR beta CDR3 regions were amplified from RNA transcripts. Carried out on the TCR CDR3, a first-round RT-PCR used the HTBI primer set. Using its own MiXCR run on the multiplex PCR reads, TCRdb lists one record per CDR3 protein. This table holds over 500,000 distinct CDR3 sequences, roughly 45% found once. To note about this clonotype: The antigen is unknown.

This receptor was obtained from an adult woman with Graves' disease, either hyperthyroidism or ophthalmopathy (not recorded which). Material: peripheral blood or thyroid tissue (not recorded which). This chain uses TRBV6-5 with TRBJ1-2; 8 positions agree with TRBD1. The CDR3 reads CASNQGAFGYTF. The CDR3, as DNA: TGTGCCAGCAATCAGGGGGCGTTTGGCTACACCTTC.